The clone carrying this TCR beta chain was counted many times. Its antigen is unknown. From germline, CDR1 is MNHEY and CDR2 SMNVEV (reference sequence). With 7 bases removed from V and 2 bases from J, the gap between germline ends came to 20 bases. The CDR3 spans 16 residues. This entry is derived from a study of T cells in Graves' hyperthyroidism and ophthalmopathy. Study-wide results and limits: Expanded thyroid clonotypes (above 0.001) were mostly also found in blood.

Patients were excluded because of uncontrolled infection, other autoimmune disease, pregnancy or lactation. RNA transcripts provided the source from which TCR beta CDR3 regions were amplified. First-round RT-PCR targeting the TCR CDR3 was performed with the HTBI primer set. TCRdb fed the multiplex PCR reads into MiXCR, producing one record per CDR3 protein. The sample lists roughly 530,000 distinct CDR3 sequences; 15% to 20% were seen once. This TCR was sampled from a woman aged 18 to 35 with Graves' ophthalmopathy. The rearrangement joins TRBV27 to TRBJ1-1; a possible D gene is TRBD1 (6 bases). Sequencing was performed on blood. The CDR3 protein is CASTKTKTGSNTEAFF. As DNA, the CDR3 is TGTGCCAGCACCAAAACAAAAACAGGGTCTAACACTGAAGCTTTCTTT.